What follows describes a single T cell receptor beta chain. CD8 cells classed as naive were CD45RO-negative and positively selected for CCR7, excluding terminally differentiated effector memory CD45RA+ cells. The sample is drawn from a study of shared clonotypes between healthy human individuals. Method: immunoSEQ multiplex PCR; TCRdb's copy keeps in-frame clones and lacks some. The data contain roughly 810,000 clones, 90% to 97% of them singletons. Source material: naive CD8+ T cells sorted from blood. This sequence was found in a man aged 30-40 years in good health.

Here the CDR3 DNA reads TGTGCCTGGAGTGTACTTGTGAACACTGAAGCTTTCTTT. Its protein product is CAWSVLVNTEAFF. This chain joins TRBV30 and TRBJ1-1; D unclear. Germline V gives CDR1 GTSNPN, CDR2 SVGIG (reference sequence). Trimming removed 0 bases at V and 0 bases at J, with 5 bases between. The CDR3 is 13 amino acids.